This entry lists 17 T cell receptor beta chains sequenced from one sample in a study of blood T cell repertoires in COVID-19. Some clones are missing from TCRdb's copy, which holds only in-frame ones; the method was immunoSEQ multiplex PCR. Of 120,000 to 150,000 clones listed, roughly 84% are singletons. The sequenced sample consisted of peripheral blood. The receptors originated from a man aged 30 to 45 with COVID-19, enrolled during active disease.

This chain's CDR3 is CASSQDKDIRTGGVRGNTIYF. In nucleotides, the CDR3 is TGTGCCAGCAGCCAAGATAAGGATATTCGGACAGGGGGTGTACGCGGAAACACCATATATTTT. The chain is built from TRBV3-1 (or the pseudogene TRBV3-2) and TRBJ1-3, with 10 bases aligning to TRBD1. The CDR3 is 21 amino acids. The germline gives CDR1 LGHDT, CDR2 YNNKEL (reference sequence). The V and J ends lost 0 bases and 4 bases, in that order; junction bases with no gene match: 18.

The rearrangement uses TRBV29-1 and TRBJ2-7; 8 nucleotides align to TRBD1. Germline assignment: CDR1 SQVTM and CDR2 ANQGSEA. With 3 bases clipped from V and 2 bases from J, the junction kept 0 bases outside the gene matches. This CDR3 contains 12 residues. CDR3 protein: CSVEGQAYEQYF. The DNA for the CDR3 is TGCAGCGTTGAGGGACAGGCCTACGAGCAGTACTTC.

V and J are TRBV6-1 and TRBJ2-1; D is unresolved. The V and J ends lost 3 bases and 9 bases respectively, with 12 bases between them. Germline values: CDR1 MNHNS, CDR2 SASEGT. This CDR3 spans 13 amino acids. The CDR3 is CASSEGEVGEQFF. The CDR3 bases are TGTGCCAGCAGTGAGGGTGAGGTAGGTGAGCAGTTCTTC.

Concerning this clone itself: This same CDR3 is encoded by further DNA sequences in the sample. DNA for the CDR3: TGCGCCAGCAGCCTGGCCGGGAACACTGAAGCTTTCTTT. Encoded protein: CASSLAGNTEAFF. The gene calls are TRBV5-1 and TRBJ1-1; D not certain. In germline, CDR1 is SGHRS, CDR2 YFSETQ. V shed 4 bases and J shed 1 base, with 8 bases lying between them. CDR3 length: 13 amino acids. The full variable domain, its missing parts supplied by reference TRBV5-1 and TRBJ1-1, is KAGVTQTPRYLIKTRGQQVTLSCSPISGHRSVSWYQQTPGQGLQFLFEYFSETQRNKGNFPGRFSGRQFSNSRSEMNVSTLELGDSALYLCASSLAGNTEAFFGQGTRLTVV.

The chain recombines TRBV4-1 with TRBJ1-3, with D hard to call. Germline lookup yields CDR1 MGHRA and CDR2 YSYEKL. There are 16 residues in the CDR3. Trimming stripped 0 bases from V and 0 bases from J, with 9 bases between. CDR3 nucleotides: TGCGCCAGCAGCCAAGATACTCTGAGCTCTGGAAACACCATATATTTT. It encodes CASSQDTLSSGNTIYF.

V gene TRBV4-1 combines with J gene TRBJ2-5; 10 bases are shared with TRBD2. This CDR3 has 17 amino acids. Germline lookup yields CDR1 MGHRA and CDR2 YSYEKL. After removal of 5 bases from V and 4 bases from J, the junction contained 13 bases not matched to a gene. CDR3 bases: TGCGCCAGCAGCTCGACACCTAGCGGGAGAAGGGGAGAGACCCAGTACTTC. This encodes CASSSTPSGRRGETQYF.

This clone has just one count. The rearrangement joins TRBV9 to TRBJ2-5; perhaps TRBD2 as D (6 bases). This CDR3 has 15 amino acids. The V and J ends lost 0 bases and 6 bases respectively, with 15 bases between them. Per germline, CDR1 SGDLS and CDR2 YYNGEE. The CDR3: CASSVGGGSQKTQYF. DNA for the CDR3: TGTGCCAGCAGCGTAGGAGGAGGGAGTCAAAAGACCCAGTACTTC.

V is TRBV28 and J is TRBJ2-7, with a tentative D call TRBD2 (6 bases). Germline CDR1 and CDR2: MDHEN and SYDVKM. Trimming took off 5 bases at V and 0 bases at J, with 20 bases between the two ends. This CDR3 is 17 amino acids long. The CDR3, as DNA: TGTGCCAGCAGTCCCCAACGGGAGCGGCATAGCTCCTACGAGCAGTACTTC. Its protein product is CASSPQRERHSSYEQYF.

This sequence joins TRBV13 and TRBJ1-1; the D is unclear. V was shortened by 5 bases and J by 3 bases, with 10 bases between the two germline ends. The CDR3 has 13 residues. Germline V gene lookup returns CDR1 PRHDT and CDR2 FYEKMQ (reference sequence). In DNA, the CDR3 is TGTGCCAGCAGCCCGGGAGTCTACACTGAAGCTTTCTTT. Translation gives CASSPGVYTEAFF.

The chain uses TRBV2 and TRBJ2-1; a possible D gene is TRBD2 (6 bases). CDR3 length: 17 amino acids. Germline-derived CDR1 and CDR2 are SNHLY and FYNNEI. V was shortened by 7 bases and J by 0 bases, with 19 bases between the two germline ends. In DNA form, the CDR3 reads TGTGCCAGCACGGGGTTAGCGGCTATGAGCTCCTACAATGAGCAGTTCTTC. Residues: CASTGLAAMSSYNEQFF. Based on the CDR3 plus reference TRBV2 and TRBJ2-1, the full variable domain is EPEVTQTPSHQVTQMGQEVILRCVPISNHLYFYWYRQILGQKVEFLVSFYNNEISEKSEIFDDQFSVERPDGSNFTLKIRSTKLEDSAMYFCASTGLAAMSSYNEQFFGPGTRLTVL.

The chain couples TRBV30 to TRBJ2-1, with D possibly TRBD2 on 5 matching bases. Germline CDR1 and CDR2: GTSNPN and SVGIG (reference sequence). V lost 5 bases and J lost 6, with 17 bases in between. This CDR3 region has 14 residues. The CDR3 is CAWGGTTLFNEQFF. As DNA, the CDR3 is TGTGCCTGGGGAGGTACCACACTATTCAATGAGCAGTTCTTC.

Only a few counts were recorded for this clone. J is TRBJ2-6 and V is TRBV4-1, with D possibly TRBD1 on 6 matching bases. Germline-derived CDR1 and CDR2 are MGHRA and YSYEKL. Trimming took 4 bases from V and 0 from J, leaving 16 bases between them. CDR3 size: 18 residues. CDR3 residues: CASSPRGSISSGANVLTF. The DNA of the CDR3 is TGCGCCAGCAGCCCTAGGGGGTCCATATCCTCTGGGGCCAACGTCCTGACTTTC.

This chain links TRBV4-1 with TRBJ2-1, with unresolved D. Germline V CDR1 and CDR2: MGHRA, YSYEKL. The CDR3 is made up of 14 amino acids. Trimming took off 3 bases at V and 0 bases at J, with 6 bases between the two ends. DNA of the CDR3: TGCGCCAGCAGCCACTCGAGCTCCTACAATGAGCAGTTCTTC. As protein: CASSHSSSYNEQFF.

This sequence joins TRBV6-5 and TRBJ2-5; 14 bases align to TRBD2. V shed 9 bases, J shed 4 bases, and the junction held 4 bases outside the gene matches. CDR3 size: 14 residues. The germline gives CDR1 MNHEY, CDR2 SVGAGI. The CDR3 coding sequence is TGTGCCAGTACTGGACTAGCGGGAGGAGAGACCCAGTACTTC. Translated: CASTGLAGGETQYF.

This chain joins TRBV27 and TRBJ2-3; perhaps TRBD2 as D (5 bases). Germline V CDR1 and CDR2: MNHEY, SMNVEV (reference sequence). This CDR3 spans 13 amino acids. Trimming left V 6 bases short and J 1 base short, with 8 bases between. CDR3 protein: CASRDSGTDTQYF. In DNA, the CDR3 is TGTGCCAGCAGGGACTCGGGCACAGATACGCAGTATTTT.

The chain combines TRBV7-9 with TRBJ1-2; 9 bases are a match to TRBD1. The junction had 1 base not matched to a gene; V was cut back by 1 base and J by 4 bases. Germline CDR1 SEHNR, CDR2 FQNEAQ (reference sequence). The CDR3 is 14 amino acids. The CDR3 protein is CASSLGDRAYGYTF. The DNA for the CDR3 is TGTGCCAGCAGCTTAGGGGACAGGGCCTATGGCTACACCTTC.

This clone was recorded only once. The V gene is TRBV6-5, the J gene TRBJ1-6; 7 positions agree with TRBD1. CDR3 length: 14 residues. The junction had 10 bases not matched to a gene; V was cut back by 7 bases and J by 10 bases. Germline values: CDR1 MNHEY, CDR2 SVGAGI. The chain's CDR3 is CASTRQGVGSPLHF. CDR3 coding DNA: TGTGCCAGCACACGACAGGGAGTGGGGTCACCCCTCCACTTT.